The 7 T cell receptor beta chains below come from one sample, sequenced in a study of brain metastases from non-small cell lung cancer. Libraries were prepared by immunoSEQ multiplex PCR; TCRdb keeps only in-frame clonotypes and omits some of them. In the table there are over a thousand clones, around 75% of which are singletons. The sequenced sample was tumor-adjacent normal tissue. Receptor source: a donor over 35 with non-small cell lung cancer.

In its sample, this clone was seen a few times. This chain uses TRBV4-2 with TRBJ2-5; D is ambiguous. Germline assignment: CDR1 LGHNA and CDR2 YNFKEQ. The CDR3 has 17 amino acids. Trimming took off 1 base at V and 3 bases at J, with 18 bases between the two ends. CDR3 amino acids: CASSQVDPNYLKETQYF. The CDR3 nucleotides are TGTGCCAGCAGCCAAGTGGACCCCAACTACTTAAAAGAGACCCAGTACTTC.

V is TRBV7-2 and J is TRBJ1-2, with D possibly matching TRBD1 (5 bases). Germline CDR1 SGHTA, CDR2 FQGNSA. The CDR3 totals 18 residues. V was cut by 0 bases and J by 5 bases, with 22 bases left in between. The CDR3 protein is CASSLAGRGGDTFYGYTF. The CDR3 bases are TGTGCCAGCAGCTTAGCCGGGCGGGGGGGTGACACTTTTTATGGCTACACCTTC.

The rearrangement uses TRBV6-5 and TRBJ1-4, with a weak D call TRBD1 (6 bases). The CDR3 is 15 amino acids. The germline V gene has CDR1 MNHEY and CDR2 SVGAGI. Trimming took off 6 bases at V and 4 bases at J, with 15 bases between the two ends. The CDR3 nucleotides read TGTGCCAGCAGGGGAGGCAGGGGCGTTAATGAAAAACTGTTTTTT. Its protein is CASRGGRGVNEKLFF.

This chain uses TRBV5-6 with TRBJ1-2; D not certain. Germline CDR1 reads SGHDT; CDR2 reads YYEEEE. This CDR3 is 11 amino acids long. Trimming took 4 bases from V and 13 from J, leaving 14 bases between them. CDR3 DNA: TGTGCCAGCAGCGTGGTCGGGGTTTCCACCTTC. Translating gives CASSVVGVSTF. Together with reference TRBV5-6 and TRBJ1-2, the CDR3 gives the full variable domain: DAGVTQSPTHLIKTRGQQVTLRCSPKSGHDTVSWYQQALGQGPQFIFQYYEEEERQRGNFPDRFSGHQFPNYSSELNVNALLLGDSALYLCASSVVGVSTFGSGTRLTVV.

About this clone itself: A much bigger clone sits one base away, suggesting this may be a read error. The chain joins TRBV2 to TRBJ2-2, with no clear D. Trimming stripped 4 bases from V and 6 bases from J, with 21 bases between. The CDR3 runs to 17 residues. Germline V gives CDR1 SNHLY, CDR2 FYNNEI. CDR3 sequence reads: CASSVHFPWYMPGELFF. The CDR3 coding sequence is TGTGCCAGCAGTGTCCACTTCCCGTGGTATATGCCCGGGGAGCTGTTTTTT.

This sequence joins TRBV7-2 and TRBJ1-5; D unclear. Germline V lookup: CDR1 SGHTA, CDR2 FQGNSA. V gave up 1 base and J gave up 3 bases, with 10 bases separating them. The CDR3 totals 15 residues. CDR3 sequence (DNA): TGTGCCAGCAGCTTAGAAGCAGCTTTCAATCAGCCCCAGCATTTT. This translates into CASSLEAAFNQPQHF.

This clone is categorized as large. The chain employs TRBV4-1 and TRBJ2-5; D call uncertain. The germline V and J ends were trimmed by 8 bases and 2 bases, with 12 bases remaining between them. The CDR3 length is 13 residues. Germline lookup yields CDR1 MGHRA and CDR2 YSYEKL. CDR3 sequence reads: CASQEPGQETQYF. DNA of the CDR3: TGCGCCAGCCAAGAGCCAGGTCAAGAGACCCAGTACTTC.